This T cell receptor (beta chain) was recorded in a study of T cell responses to AZD1222 COVID-19 vaccine. Using immunoSEQ multiplex PCR, the repertoire was profiled, and TCRdb retains in-frame clones only, with some absent. This table has about 160,000 clones, roughly 94% appearing once. In the case of this clone: Its antigen is still unknown.

The study, taken as a whole, reports: Spike-specific TCR depth and breadth grew after two AZD1222 doses. In a largely white British group with more females than males, clonal diversity was possibly underestimated. Close to half of spike-specific TCRs reportedly recognize unmutated variant regions.

The V end was cut by 0 bases, the J end by 1 base, with 8 bases between. CDR3 length equals 16 residues. Germline assignment: CDR1 SGDLS and CDR2 YYNGEE. This TCR came from an adult who received the AZD1222 COVID-19 vaccine. J is TRBJ1-6 and V is TRBV9; D gene unclear. Sample: peripheral blood, taken 28 days after the second AZD1222 dose. CDR3 protein: CASSVERRSYNSPLHF. The CDR3 coding sequence is TGTGCCAGCAGCGTAGAGAGGAGATCCTATAATTCACCCCTCCACTTT.